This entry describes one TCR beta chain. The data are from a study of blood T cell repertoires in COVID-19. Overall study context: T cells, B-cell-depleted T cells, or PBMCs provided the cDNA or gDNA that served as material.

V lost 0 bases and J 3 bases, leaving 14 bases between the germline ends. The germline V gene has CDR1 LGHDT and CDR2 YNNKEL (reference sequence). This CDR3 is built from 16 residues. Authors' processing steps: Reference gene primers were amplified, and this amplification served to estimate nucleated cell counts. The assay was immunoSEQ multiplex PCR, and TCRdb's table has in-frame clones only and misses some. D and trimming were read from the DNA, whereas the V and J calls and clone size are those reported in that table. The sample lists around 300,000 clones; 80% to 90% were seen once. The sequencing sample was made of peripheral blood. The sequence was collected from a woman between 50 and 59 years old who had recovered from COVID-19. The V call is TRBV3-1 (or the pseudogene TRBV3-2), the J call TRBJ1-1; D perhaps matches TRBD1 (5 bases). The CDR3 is CASSQDIGGGDTEAFF. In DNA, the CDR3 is TGTGCCAGCAGCCAAGATATAGGTGGAGGGGACACTGAAGCTTTCTTT.